The TCR beta chain described here comes from a study of T cells in Graves' hyperthyroidism and ophthalmopathy. Findings and caveats of the study: Ophthalmopathy was distinguished from stable hyperthyroidism by 13 V-J signatures.

As concerns this clonotype: As yet, its antigen is unknown.

When ophthalmopathy did not progress within 18 months, Graves' hyperthyroidism was considered stable. Diagnoses used clinical symptoms, serum thyroxine and TRAb, thyroid ultrasound and orbital computed tomography. Amplified regions were TCR beta CDR3 sequences from RNA transcripts. The HTBI set primed first-round TCR CDR3 RT-PCR. A single record per CDR3 protein comes from TCRdb applying MiXCR to the multiplex PCR reads. The sample contains some 690,000 distinct CDR3 sequences, 17% of which appear only once. The germline V gene has CDR1 SGHAT and CDR2 FQNNGV. V trimming: 2 bases; J trimming: 6 bases; junction bases outside the gene matches: 1. This CDR3 is built from 12 residues.

The sample was blood. This TCR came from a man aged 50-60 years with Graves' hyperthyroidism. This chain links TRBV11-2 with TRBJ2-7; 7 nucleotides match TRBD2. The CDR3 sequence is CASSLRGVEQYF. The CDR3 DNA follows: TGTGCCAGCAGCTTACGGGGGGTCGAGCAGTACTTC.